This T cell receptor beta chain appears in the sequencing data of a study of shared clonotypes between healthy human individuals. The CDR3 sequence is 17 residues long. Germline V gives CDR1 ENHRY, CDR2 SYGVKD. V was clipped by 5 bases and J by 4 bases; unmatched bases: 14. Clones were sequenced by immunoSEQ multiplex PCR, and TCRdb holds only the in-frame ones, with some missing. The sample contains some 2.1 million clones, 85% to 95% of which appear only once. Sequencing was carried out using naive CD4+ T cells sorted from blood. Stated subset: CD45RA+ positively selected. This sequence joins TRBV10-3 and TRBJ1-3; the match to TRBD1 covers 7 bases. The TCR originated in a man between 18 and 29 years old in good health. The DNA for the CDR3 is TGTGCCATCAGTTCTACCCCATCGACAGGGACGGGAAACACCATATATTTT. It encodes CAISSTPSTGTGNTIYF.